These 3 T cell receptor beta chains were all obtained from the same sample, sequenced in a study of a mutant IDH1 vaccine in newly diagnosed glioma. The protocol was immunoSEQ multiplex PCR, while the TCRdb copy is restricted to in-frame clones and leaves out a portion. The sample shows 30,000 to 35,000 clones, 60% to 85% of them seen only once. Indicated time point: baseline, week 1 (first vaccination visit). The treatment was: pre-vaccination baseline after standard-of-care therapy. The sample consisted of peripheral blood mononuclear cells (PBMCs), taken from a glioma patient treated with radiotherapy, temozolomide or both. The receptors originated from a man in his fifties with glioma. Some clones in this sample may be carry-over from other donors' samples.

V usage is TRBV7-2 and J usage is TRBJ1-1; D remains ambiguous. The CDR3 totals 14 residues. Germline V CDR1 and CDR2: SGHTA, FQGNSA. Trimming removed 0 bases at V and 1 base at J, with 6 bases between. The CDR3 reads CASSLAARNTEAFF. CDR3 DNA: TGTGCCAGCAGCTTAGCGGCCCGGAACACTGAAGCTTTCTTT.

This clone was detected only once. The V call is TRBV6-6, the J call TRBJ2-1; D is unclear. CDR1 and CDR2 from the germline V gene are MNHNY and SVGAGI (reference sequence). V gave up 6 bases and J gave up 6 bases, with 9 bases separating them. This CDR3 is 12 amino acids long. The CDR3 loop is CASRPGRNEQFF. Here the CDR3 DNA reads TGTGCCAGCAGACCGGGCCGCAATGAGCAGTTCTTC.

This chain's CDR3 is CAISEGTSADTQYF. CDR3 nucleotide sequence: TGTGCCATCAGTGAAGGGACTAGCGCAGATACGCAGTATTTT. The V call is TRBV10-3, the J call TRBJ2-3; 10 bases line up with TRBD2. The CDR3 has 14 amino acids. V shed 3 bases and J 4 bases; nucleotides not matched to a gene: 1. Germline CDR1 and CDR2: ENHRY and SYGVKD.